This T cell receptor (beta chain) was recorded in a study of blood T cell repertoires in COVID-19. For the study at large: Both acute and convalescent COVID-19 samples were obtained from the United States, Italy and Spain. PBMCs, B-cell-depleted T cells, or T cells provided the cDNA or gDNA that made up the material.

Generated by immunoSEQ multiplex PCR, the TCRdb table keeps only in-frame clones and is missing some. Of around 200,000 clones listed, 89% are singletons. J lost 4 bases, V lost 7 bases, and 5 bases had no gene match. Germline V gives CDR1 MDHEN, CDR2 SYDVKM. There are 13 residues in the CDR3. Material for sequencing was peripheral blood. The V and J genes are TRBV28 and TRBJ2-3; 7 bases agree with TRBD2. This sequence was found in a man between 40 and 49 years old with acute or convalescent COVID-19. The CDR3 here is CASTLAASDTQYF. In nucleotides, the CDR3 is TGTGCCAGCACCCTAGCGGCATCAGATACGCAGTATTTT.